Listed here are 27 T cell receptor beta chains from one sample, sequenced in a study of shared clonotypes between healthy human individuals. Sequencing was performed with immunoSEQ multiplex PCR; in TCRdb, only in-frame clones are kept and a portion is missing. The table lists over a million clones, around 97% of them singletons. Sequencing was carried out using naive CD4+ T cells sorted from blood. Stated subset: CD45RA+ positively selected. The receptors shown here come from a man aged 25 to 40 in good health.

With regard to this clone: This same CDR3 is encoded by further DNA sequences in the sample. CDR3 in amino acids: CASSLRGSYNEQFF. Written as DNA, the CDR3 is TGTGCCAGCAGTTTGAGGGGATCCTACAATGAGCAGTTCTTC. The chain links TRBV27 to TRBJ2-1; D may correspond to TRBD1 or TRBD2 (5 bases each). Trimming removed 3 bases at V and 1 base at J, with 7 bases between. Germline lookup yields CDR1 MNHEY and CDR2 SMNVEV (reference sequence). The CDR3 has 14 residues.

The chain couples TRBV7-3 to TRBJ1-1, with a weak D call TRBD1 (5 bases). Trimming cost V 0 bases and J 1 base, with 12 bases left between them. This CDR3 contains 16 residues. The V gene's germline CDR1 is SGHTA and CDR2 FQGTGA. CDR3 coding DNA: TGTGCCAGCAGCTTAACAGGGATGAGGGGGAACACTGAAGCTTTCTTT. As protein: CASSLTGMRGNTEAFF.

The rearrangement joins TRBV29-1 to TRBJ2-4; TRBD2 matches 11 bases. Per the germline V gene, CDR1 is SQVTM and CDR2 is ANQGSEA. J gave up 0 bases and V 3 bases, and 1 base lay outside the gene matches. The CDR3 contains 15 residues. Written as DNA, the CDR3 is TGCAGCGTTGACGGACTAGCGGGAGCCAAAAACATTCAGTACTTC. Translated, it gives CSVDGLAGAKNIQYF.

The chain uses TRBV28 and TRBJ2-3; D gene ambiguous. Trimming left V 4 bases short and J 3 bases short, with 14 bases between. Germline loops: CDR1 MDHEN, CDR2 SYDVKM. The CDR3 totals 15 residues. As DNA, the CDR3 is TGTGCCAGCAGTTCAAGGGCAGGAAGGACAGATACGCAGTATTTT. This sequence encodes CASSSRAGRTDTQYF.

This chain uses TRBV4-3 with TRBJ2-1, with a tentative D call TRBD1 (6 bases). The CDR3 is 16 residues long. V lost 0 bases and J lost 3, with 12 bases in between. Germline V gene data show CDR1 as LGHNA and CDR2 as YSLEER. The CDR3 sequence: CASSQDVWDNYNEQFF. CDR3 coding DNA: TGCGCCAGCAGCCAAGATGTGTGGGACAACTACAATGAGCAGTTCTTC.

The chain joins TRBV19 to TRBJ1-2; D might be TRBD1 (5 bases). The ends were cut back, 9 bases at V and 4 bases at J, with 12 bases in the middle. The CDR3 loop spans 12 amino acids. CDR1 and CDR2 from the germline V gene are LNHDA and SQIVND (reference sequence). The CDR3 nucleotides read TGTGCCAGCGGGGCGGGCGCCTATGGCTACACCTTC. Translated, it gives CASGAGAYGYTF. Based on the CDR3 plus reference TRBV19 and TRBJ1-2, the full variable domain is DGGITQSPKYLFRKEGQNVTLSCEQNLNHDAMYWYRQDPGQGLRLIYYSQIVNDFQKGDIAEGYSVSREKKESFPLTVTSAQKNPTAFYLCASGAGAYGYTFGSGTRLTVV.

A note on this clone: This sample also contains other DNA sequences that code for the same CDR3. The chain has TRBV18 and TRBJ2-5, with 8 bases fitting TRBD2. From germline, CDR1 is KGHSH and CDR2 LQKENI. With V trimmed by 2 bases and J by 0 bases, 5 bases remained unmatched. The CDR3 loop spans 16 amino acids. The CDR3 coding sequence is TGTGCCAGCTCACCATTAACTAGCGGTTACCAAGAGACCCAGTACTTC. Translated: CASSPLTSGYQETQYF.

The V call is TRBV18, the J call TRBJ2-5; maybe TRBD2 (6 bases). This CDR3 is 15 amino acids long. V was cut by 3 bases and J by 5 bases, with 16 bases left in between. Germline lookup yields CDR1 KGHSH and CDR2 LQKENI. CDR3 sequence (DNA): TGTGCCAGCTCACCCACCTACGGGAGTCGGGAGACCCAGTACTTC. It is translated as CASSPTYGSRETQYF.

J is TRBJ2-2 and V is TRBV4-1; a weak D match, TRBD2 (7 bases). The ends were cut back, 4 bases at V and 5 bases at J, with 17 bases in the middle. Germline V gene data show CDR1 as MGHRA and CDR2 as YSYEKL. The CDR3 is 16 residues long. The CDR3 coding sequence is TGCGCCAGCAGCCTCGCGGGGGCAGGCGGTACCGGGGAGCTGTTTTTT. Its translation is CASSLAGAGGTGELFF.

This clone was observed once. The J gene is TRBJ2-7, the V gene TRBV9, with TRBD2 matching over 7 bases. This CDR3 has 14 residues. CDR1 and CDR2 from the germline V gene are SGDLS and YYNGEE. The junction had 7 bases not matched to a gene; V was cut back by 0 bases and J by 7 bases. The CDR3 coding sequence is TGTGCCAGCAGCGTAGTGGCGGGAGAGGGGGAGCAGTACTTC. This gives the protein CASSVVAGEGEQYF.

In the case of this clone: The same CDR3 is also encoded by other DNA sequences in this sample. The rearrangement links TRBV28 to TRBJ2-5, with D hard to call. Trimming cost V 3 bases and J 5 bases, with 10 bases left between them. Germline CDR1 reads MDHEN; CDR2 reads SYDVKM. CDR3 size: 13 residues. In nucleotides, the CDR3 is TGTGCCAGCAGTTTGCCCGGGCGGGAGACCCAGTACTTC. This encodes CASSLPGRETQYF.

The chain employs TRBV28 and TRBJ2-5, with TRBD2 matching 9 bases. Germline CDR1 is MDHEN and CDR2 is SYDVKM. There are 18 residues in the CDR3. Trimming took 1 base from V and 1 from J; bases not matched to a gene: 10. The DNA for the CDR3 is TGTGCCAGCAGTTTATTCCCAACCGGGACTAGCTCCCAAGAGACCCAGTACTTC. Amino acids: CASSLFPTGTSSQETQYF.

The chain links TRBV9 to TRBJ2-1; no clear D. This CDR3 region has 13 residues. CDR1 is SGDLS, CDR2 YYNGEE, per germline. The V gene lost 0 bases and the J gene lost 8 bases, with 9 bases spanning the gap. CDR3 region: CASSVEMDHEQFF. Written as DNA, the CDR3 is TGTGCCAGCAGCGTAGAAATGGACCATGAGCAGTTCTTC.

The CDR3 here is CASRELRLDGYTF. The CDR3 DNA reads TGTGCCAGCAGAGAACTACGGTTGGATGGCTACACCTTC. This rearrangement joins TRBV6-5 to TRBJ1-2; D is undetermined. Trimming left V 6 bases short and J 6 bases short, with 14 bases between. The CDR3 has 13 amino acids. CDR1 MNHEY and CDR2 SVGAGI come from the germline V gene.

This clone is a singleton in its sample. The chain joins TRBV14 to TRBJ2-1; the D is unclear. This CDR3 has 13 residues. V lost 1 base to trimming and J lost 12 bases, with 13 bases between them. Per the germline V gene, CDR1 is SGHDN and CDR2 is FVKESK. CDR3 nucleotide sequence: TGTGCCAGCAGCCAAGGGACGGCGGTTCCGCAGTTCTTC. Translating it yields CASSQGTAVPQFF.

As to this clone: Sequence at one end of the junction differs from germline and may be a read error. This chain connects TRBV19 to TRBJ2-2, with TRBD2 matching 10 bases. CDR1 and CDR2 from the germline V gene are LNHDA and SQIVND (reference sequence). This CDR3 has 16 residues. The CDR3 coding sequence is TGTGCCAGTAGCATAGAAGCGGGAGGGGTAACCGGGGAGCTGTTTTTT. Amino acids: CASSIEAGGVTGELFF.

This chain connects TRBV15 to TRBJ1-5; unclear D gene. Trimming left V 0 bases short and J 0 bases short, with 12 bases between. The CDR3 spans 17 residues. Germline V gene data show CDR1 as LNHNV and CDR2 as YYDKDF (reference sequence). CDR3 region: CATSRDLASNSNQPQHF. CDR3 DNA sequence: TGTGCCACCAGCAGAGATCTAGCGTCTAATAGCAATCAGCCCCAGCATTTT.

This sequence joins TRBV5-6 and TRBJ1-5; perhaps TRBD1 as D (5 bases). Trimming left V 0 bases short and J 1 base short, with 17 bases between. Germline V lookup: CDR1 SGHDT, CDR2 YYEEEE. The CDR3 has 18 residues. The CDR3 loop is CASSLGGRGAGSNQPQHF. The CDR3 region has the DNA TGTGCCAGCAGCTTGGGAGGTCGGGGCGCGGGCAGCAATCAGCCCCAGCATTTT.

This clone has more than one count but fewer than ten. DNA of the CDR3: TGTGCCAGCAGTTTAGGGACAGGGTCGATTCGAATTGAGCAGTTCTTC. As protein: CASSLGTGSIRIEQFF. The chain uses TRBV27 and TRBJ2-1; TRBD1 agrees at 9 bases. Per the germline V gene, CDR1 is MNHEY and CDR2 is SMNVEV (reference sequence). J was trimmed by 9 bases and V by 2 bases; bases with no gene match: 11. The CDR3 spans 16 residues.

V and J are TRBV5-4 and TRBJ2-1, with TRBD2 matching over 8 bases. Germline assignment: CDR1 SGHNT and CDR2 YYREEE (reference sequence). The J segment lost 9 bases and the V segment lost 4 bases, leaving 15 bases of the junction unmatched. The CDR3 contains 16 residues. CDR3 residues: CASSAEGGTRGTEQFF. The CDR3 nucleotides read TGTGCCAGCAGCGCAGAAGGTGGGACTAGAGGTACTGAGCAGTTCTTC.

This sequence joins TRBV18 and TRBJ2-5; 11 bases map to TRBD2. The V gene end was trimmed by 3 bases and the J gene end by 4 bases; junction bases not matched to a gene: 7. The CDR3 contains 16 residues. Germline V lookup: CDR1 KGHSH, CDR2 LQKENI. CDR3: CASSPLAGGGGETQYF. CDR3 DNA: TGTGCCAGCTCACCCCTAGCGGGAGGAGGGGGAGAGACCCAGTACTTC.

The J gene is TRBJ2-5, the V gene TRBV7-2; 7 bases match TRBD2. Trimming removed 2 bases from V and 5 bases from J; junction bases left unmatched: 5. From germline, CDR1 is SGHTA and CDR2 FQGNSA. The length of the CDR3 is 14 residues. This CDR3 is CASSLRLALETQYF. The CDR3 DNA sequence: TGTGCCAGCAGCTTAAGACTAGCTTTGGAGACCCAGTACTTC. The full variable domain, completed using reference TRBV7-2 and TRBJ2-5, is GAGVSQSPSNKVTEKGKDVELRCDPISGHTALYWYRQSLGQGLEFLIYFQGNSAPDKSGLPSDRFSAERTGGSVSTLTIQRTQQEDSAVYLCASSLRLALETQYFGPGTRLLVL.

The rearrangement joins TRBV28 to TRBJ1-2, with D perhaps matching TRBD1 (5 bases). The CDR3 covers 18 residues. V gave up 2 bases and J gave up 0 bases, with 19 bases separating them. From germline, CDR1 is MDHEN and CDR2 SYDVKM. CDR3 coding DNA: TGTGCCAGCAGTTTAGGGGACTACATAGGGTCCACTAACTATGGCTACACCTTC. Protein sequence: CASSLGDYIGSTNYGYTF.

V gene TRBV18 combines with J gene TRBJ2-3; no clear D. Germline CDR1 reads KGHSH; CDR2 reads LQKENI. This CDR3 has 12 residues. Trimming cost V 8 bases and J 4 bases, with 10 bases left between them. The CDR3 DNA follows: TGTGCCAGCCGGGTCGCGGCAGATACGCAGTATTTT. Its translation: CASRVAADTQYF.

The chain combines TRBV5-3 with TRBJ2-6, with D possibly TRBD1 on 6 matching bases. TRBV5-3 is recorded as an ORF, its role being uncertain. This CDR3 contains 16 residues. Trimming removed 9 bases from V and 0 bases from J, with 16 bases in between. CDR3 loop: CATLRTVCSGANVLTF. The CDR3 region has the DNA TGTGCCACACTTCGGACAGTTTGCTCTGGGGCCAACGTCCTGACTTTC.

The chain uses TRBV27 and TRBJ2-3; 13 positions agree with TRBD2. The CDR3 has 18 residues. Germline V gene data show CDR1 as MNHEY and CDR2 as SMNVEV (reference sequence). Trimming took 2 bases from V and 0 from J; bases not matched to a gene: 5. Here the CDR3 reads CASSLVGLAGASTDTQYF. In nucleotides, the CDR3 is TGTGCCAGCAGTTTAGTCGGACTAGCGGGGGCTAGCACAGATACGCAGTATTTT.

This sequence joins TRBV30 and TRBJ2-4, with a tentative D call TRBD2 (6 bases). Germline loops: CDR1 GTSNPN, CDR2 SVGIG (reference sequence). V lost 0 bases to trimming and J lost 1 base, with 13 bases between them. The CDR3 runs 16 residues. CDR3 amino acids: CAWSVPGAVAKNIQYF. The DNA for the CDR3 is TGTGCCTGGAGTGTACCGGGAGCGGTGGCCAAAAACATTCAGTACTTC.